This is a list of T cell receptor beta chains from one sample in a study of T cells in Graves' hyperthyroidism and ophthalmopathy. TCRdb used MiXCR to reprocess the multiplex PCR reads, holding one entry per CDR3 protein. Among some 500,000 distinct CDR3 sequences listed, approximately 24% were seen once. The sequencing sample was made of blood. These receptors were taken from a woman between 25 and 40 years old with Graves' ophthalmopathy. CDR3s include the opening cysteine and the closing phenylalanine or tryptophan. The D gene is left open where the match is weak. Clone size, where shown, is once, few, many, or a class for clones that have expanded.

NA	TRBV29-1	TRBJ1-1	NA	CSVEPRTSFLGTEAFF	TGCAGCGTTGAACCAAGGACTTCTTTCCTGGGCACTGAAGCTTTCTTT
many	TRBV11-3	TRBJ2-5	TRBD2	CASSLVVGSSGGAQETQYF	TGTGCCAGCAGCTTAGTCGTTGGGAGTAGCGGGGGGGCCCAAGAGACCCAGTACTTC
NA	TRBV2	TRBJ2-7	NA	CASIVERGGTYEQYF	TGTGCCAGCATAGTCGAGCGTGGCGGGACCTACGAGCAGTACTTC
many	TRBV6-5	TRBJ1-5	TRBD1	CASSTRQGAINQPQHF	TGTGCCAGCAGTACCCGACAGGGGGCGATTAATCAGCCCCAGCATTTT
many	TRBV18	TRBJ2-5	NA	CASSPPGAERETQYF	TGTGCCAGCTCACCACCGGGGGCAGAAAGAGAGACCCAGTACTTC
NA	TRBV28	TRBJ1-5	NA	CASSTSGSSQPQHF	NA
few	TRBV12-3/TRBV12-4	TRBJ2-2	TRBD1	CASTGQAGTGELFF	TGTGCCAGCACCGGACAGGCTGGGACCGGGGAGCTGTTTTTT
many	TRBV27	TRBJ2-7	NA	CASSLSTGSYEQYF	TGTGCCAGCAGTTTAAGCACAGGGTCGTACGAGCAGTACTTC
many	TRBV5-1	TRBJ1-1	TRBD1	CASSLVGRPGGRDTEAFF	TGCGCCAGCAGCTTGGTTGGCCGACCAGGGGGCAGGGACACTGAAGCTTTCTTT
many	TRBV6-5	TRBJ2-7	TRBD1	CASSYTGGKAYEQYF	TGTGCCAGCAGTTATACAGGGGGGAAAGCCTACGAGCAGTACTTC
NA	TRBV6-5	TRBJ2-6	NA	CASTLQAGANVLTF	TGTGCCAGCACTTTACAAGCCGGGGCCAACGTCCTGACTTTC
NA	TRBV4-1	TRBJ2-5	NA	CASSQLGWETQYF	TGCGCCAGCAGCCAACTGGGGTGGGAGACCCAGTACTTC
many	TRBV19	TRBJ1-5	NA	CASSIIDGNSNQPQHF	TGTGCCAGTAGTATCATTGACGGAAATAGCAATCAGCCCCAGCATTTT
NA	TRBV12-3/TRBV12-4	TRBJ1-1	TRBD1	CASSPQQGENTEAFF	TGTGCCAGCAGTCCGCAACAGGGGGAGAACACTGAAGCTTTCTTT
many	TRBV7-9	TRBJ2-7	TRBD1	CASSYGTGTLAPYEQYF	TGTGCCAGCAGCTACGGGACAGGGACTTTGGCCCCCTACGAGCAGTACTTC
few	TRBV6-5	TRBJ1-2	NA	CASSFRLDYGYTF	TGTGCCAGCAGTTTCCGGTTGGACTATGGCTACACCTTC
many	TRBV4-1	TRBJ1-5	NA	CASSQGLENQPQHF	TGCGCCAGCAGCCAAGGTTTGGAGAATCAGCCCCAGCATTTT
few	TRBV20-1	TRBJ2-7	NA	CSATMEAYEQYF	TGCAGTGCTACGATGGAGGCCTACGAGCAGTACTTC
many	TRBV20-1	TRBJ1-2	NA	CSASSRGVYGYTF	TGCAGTGCTAGTAGCCGGGGAGTCTATGGCTACACCTTC
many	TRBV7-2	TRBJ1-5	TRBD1	CASDRGGQPQHF	TGTGCCAGTGACAGGGGAGGACAGCCCCAGCATTTT
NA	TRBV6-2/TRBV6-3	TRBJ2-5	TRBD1	CASSYTSGQGIKTQYF	TGTGCCAGCAGCTATACCTCGGGACAGGGTATAAAGACCCAGTACTTC
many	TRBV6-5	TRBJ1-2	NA	CASSSGSGNIYGYTF	TGTGCCAGCAGTTCCGGTTCGGGCAATATATATGGCTACACCTTC
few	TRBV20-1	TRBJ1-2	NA	CSARDGPGGATYGYTF	TGCAGTGCTAGAGACGGGCCCGGGGGGGCCACCTATGGCTACACCTTC
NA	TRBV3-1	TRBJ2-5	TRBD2	CASSLRVAGGQETQYF	TGTGCCAGCAGCCTCAGGGTAGCGGGGGGACAAGAGACCCAGTACTTC
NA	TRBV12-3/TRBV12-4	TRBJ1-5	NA	CASSLTGPGFYSNQPQHF	TGTGCCAGCAGTTTAACCGGGCCGGGCTTCTATAGCAATCAGCCCCAGCATTTT
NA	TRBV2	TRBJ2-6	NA	CASSEVETGANVLTF	TGTGCCAGCAGTGAAGTTGAAACTGGGGCCAACGTCCTGACTTTC
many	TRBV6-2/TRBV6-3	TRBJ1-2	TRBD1	CASSSPPQGADGYTF	TGTGCCAGCAGTTCCCCCCCCCAGGGGGCCGATGGCTACACCTTC
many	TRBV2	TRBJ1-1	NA	CASSEEVGRTEAFF	TGTGCCAGCAGTGAAGAGGTAGGTCGGACTGAAGCTTTCTTT
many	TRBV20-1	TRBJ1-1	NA	CSARVAENTEAFF	TGCAGTGCTAGAGTAGCAGAGAACACTGAAGCTTTCTTT
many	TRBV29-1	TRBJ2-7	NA	CSVDGPTGLGEQYF	TGCAGCGTTGACGGCCCTACGGGATTAGGCGAGCAGTACTTC